This T cell receptor beta chain was found in a study of shared clonotypes between healthy human individuals. Trimming removed 3 bases from V and 3 bases from J, with 11 bases in between. Germline V lookup: CDR1 MDHEN, CDR2 SYDVKM. This CDR3 has 15 amino acids. The assay was immunoSEQ multiplex PCR, and TCRdb's table has in-frame clones only and misses some. The sample includes about 2.3 million clones, just under 95% of them seen just once. This sequence joins TRBV28 and TRBJ1-4, with D perhaps TRBD1 (5 bases). The material sequenced was naive CD4+ T cells from PBMCs. Subset indicated: CD45RA+ positively selected. The source is a man aged 18 to 30 in good health. Some clones in this sample may be carry-over from other donors' samples. CDR3 loop: CASSLWDQANEKLFF. In nucleotides, the CDR3 is TGTGCCAGCAGTTTGTGGGACCAAGCTAATGAAAAACTGTTTTTT.